Following are 9 T cell receptor beta chains from one sample sequenced in a study of post-analysis software for immune sequencing data. Overall study results and limits: Five TRBV segments, TRBV5-6, TRBV5-1 and TRBV20-1 among them, were found more frequent in patients than controls.

The antigens of these receptors remain unknown. TCR beta libraries were prepared from cDNA with unique molecular identifiers. TCRdb itself ran the PCR reads through MiXCR, one entry per CDR3 protein. Of roughly 600,000 distinct CDR3 sequences in the sample, 44% were seen once. Sequencing was carried out using blood. The receptors here all came from a girl aged 5 to 17 with multiple sclerosis.

This clonotype has only a few counts. The chain is built from TRBV11-2 and TRBJ2-6; no firm D call. Trimming took 2 bases from V and 2 from J, leaving 7 bases between them. Germline V gene lookup returns CDR1 SGHAT and CDR2 FQNNGV. This CDR3 has 15 amino acids. The CDR3 region has the DNA TGTGCCAGCAGCTTAATGGGAACTGGGGCCAACGTCCTGACTTTC. Amino acids: CASSLMGTGANVLTF.

A few counts support this clonotype. The J gene is TRBJ2-4, the V gene TRBV4-1; 7 nucleotides line up with TRBD2. This CDR3 has 14 amino acids. With 2 bases clipped from V and 9 bases from J, the junction kept 7 bases outside the gene matches. The V gene's germline CDR1 is MGHRA and CDR2 YSYEKL. The CDR3 coding sequence is TGCGCCAGCAGCCAACTGGGGGGGGGAGGCATTCAGTACTTC. Its protein is CASSQLGGGGIQYF.

V gene TRBV25-1 combines with J gene TRBJ1-1; TRBD1 is a possible D gene (6 bases). This CDR3 has 16 amino acids. The germline V gene encodes CDR1 MGHDK and CDR2 SYGVNS. V was trimmed by 6 bases and J by 0 bases, leaving 17 bases between them. DNA for the CDR3: TGTGCCAGCAGCAAACGGGCAGGGGATTTGAACACTGAAGCTTTCTTT. Protein sequence: CASSKRAGDLNTEAFF.

This clonotype showed up just once. This chain uses TRBV3-1 with TRBJ2-7, with TRBD2 matching 7 bases. The J call may not be correct, given that the DNA end is closer to TRBJ2-5. The germline gives CDR1 LGHDT, CDR2 YNNKEL (reference sequence). The CDR3 is 14 residues long. The CDR3 spells CASSHGGGPETQYF. In nucleotides, the CDR3 is TGTGCCAGCAGCCATGGCGGGGGTCCAGAGACCCAGTACTTC.

V is TRBV3-1 and J is TRBJ2-5, with D tentatively TRBD1 or TRBD2 (6 bases each). Germline V gives CDR1 LGHDT, CDR2 YNNKEL (reference sequence). There are 17 residues in the CDR3. Trimming stripped 0 bases from V and 5 bases from J, with 19 bases between. CDR3 protein: CASSQEGRGAVRETQYF. Written as DNA, the CDR3 is TGTGCCAGCAGCCAAGAAGGAAGGGGGGCCGTCAGGGAGACCCAGTACTTC.

This clonotype was counted a few times. This chain connects TRBV5-1 to TRBJ2-7, with 9 bases matching TRBD1. The V gene end was trimmed by 3 bases and the J gene end by 4 bases; junction bases not matched to a gene: 2. Germline loops: CDR1 SGHRS, CDR2 YFSETQ. The CDR3 spans 13 residues. The CDR3 nucleotides are TGCGCCAGCAGCTGGGACAGGGAGTACGAGCAGTACTTC. Its protein is CASSWDREYEQYF.

This clonotype showed up many times. This chain connects TRBV6-4 to TRBJ2-3, with 9 bases aligning to TRBD1. The CDR3 has 14 residues. Germline V gene lookup returns CDR1 MRHNA and CDR2 SNTAGT. V shed 0 bases and J 5 bases; nucleotides not matched to a gene: 0. The chain's CDR3 is CASSDSTGGDTQYF. The CDR3, as DNA: TGTGCCAGCAGTGACTCGACAGGGGGAGATACGCAGTATTTT.

The rearrangement uses TRBV6-5 and TRBJ1-5; no firm D call. Germline V gene lookup returns CDR1 MNHEY and CDR2 SVGAGI. V lost 6 bases and J 5 bases, leaving 11 bases between the germline ends. The CDR3 totals 13 residues. CDR3 residues: CASRLGVYQPQHF. CDR3 nucleotide sequence: TGTGCCAGCAGGTTAGGAGTATATCAGCCCCAGCATTTT.

The chain couples TRBV4-1 to TRBJ1-1; D is ambiguous. Germline V gene lookup returns CDR1 MGHRA and CDR2 YSYEKL. V lost 6 bases and J lost 4, with 9 bases in between. The length of the CDR3 is 12 residues. Here the CDR3 DNA reads TGCGCCAGCAGAGCCATGAGCACTGAAGCTTTCTTT. Amino acid sequence: CASRAMSTEAFF.